This entry lists 17 T cell receptor beta chains sequenced from one sample in a study of T cells in Graves' hyperthyroidism and ophthalmopathy. There were TCR beta CDR3 regions amplified from RNA transcripts. HTBI primers were the set used in a first-round RT-PCR of the TCR CDR3. Using its own MiXCR run on the multiplex PCR reads, TCRdb lists one record per CDR3 protein. The sample carries roughly 93,000 distinct CDR3 sequences, about half recorded once. The sequencing input was blood. Source of these receptors: a middle-aged woman with Graves' hyperthyroidism.

This clonotype was detected once. A clone one base away is much larger, so this may be a read error. For the CDR3, the DNA is TGTGCCAGCAGCTCCGACGGGCACGGGGAGACCCAGTACTTC. Translated, it gives CASSSDGHGETQYF. V gene TRBV11-1 combines with J gene TRBJ2-5; no clear D. The CDR3 is 14 amino acids. Germline V gene sequence: CDR1 SGHAT, CDR2 FQDESV (reference sequence). V was cut by 4 bases and J by 5 bases, with 14 bases left in between.

For this clonotype: This CDR3 is missing its conserved last phenylalanine or tryptophan, likely due to a read error. The DNA is left out, because the CDR3 cannot be placed on it with certainty; the CDR3 is given as TCRdb lists it. This chain connects TRBV9 to TRBJ2-5; the table's D call TRBD1 went unverified against the DNA. CDR1 and CDR2 from the germline V gene are SGDLS and YYNGEE. The CDR3 has 11 amino acids, counting both end residues. The CDR3 is CASSVEATGYS.

A remark on this clonotype: With a much larger clone just one base away, this may be a read error. V and J are TRBV12-3 or TRBV12-4 and TRBJ2-7; 10 bases agree with TRBD2. The CDR3 has 14 amino acids. The chain's CDR3 is CASSLAGEGYEQYF. CDR3 nucleotides: TGTGCCAGCAGTCTAGCGGGAGAAGGCTACGAGCAGTACTTC.

This chain joins TRBV7-8 and TRBJ1-5, with D possibly being TRBD1 (5 bases). The CDR3 has 15 residues. Germline CDR1 and CDR2: SGHVS and FQNEAQ. V was clipped by 2 bases and J by 7 bases, with 15 bases between them. The CDR3 DNA follows: TGTGCCAGCAGCTTAAGGGTAGGGGCCCCCCAGCCCCAGCATTTT. Amino acids: CASSLRVGAPQPQHF.

This clonotype was counted between two and nine times. The chain uses TRBV19 and TRBJ2-3; unclear D gene. The CDR3 has 15 residues. V gave up 3 bases and J gave up 4 bases, with 14 bases separating them. CDR1 LNHDA and CDR2 SQIVND come from the germline V gene (reference sequence). For the CDR3, the DNA is TGTGCCAGTAGTATTGAAATTCCCGGGCCAGATACGCAGTATTTT. Its protein product is CASSIEIPGPDTQYF.

This clonotype appeared many times. This sequence joins TRBV2 and TRBJ2-3, with D maybe TRBD2 (5 bases). Trimming took 2 bases from V and 2 from J, leaving 17 bases between them. Germline CDR1 and CDR2: SNHLY and FYNNEI. The CDR3 is 17 amino acids. Here the CDR3 DNA reads TGTGCCAGCAGTGAACGTCTGCGGACTTTGCTCACAGATACGCAGTATTTT. It encodes CASSERLRTLLTDTQYF.

This clonotype has at least ten counts. V and J are TRBV20-1 and TRBJ2-5, with D unclear. This CDR3 is built from 14 residues. Germline CDR1 is DFQATT and CDR2 is SNEGSKA (reference sequence). The V end lost 0 bases, the J end lost 7 bases, and 15 bases lay between the germline ends. CDR3 in amino acids: CSARDPLGSGTQYF. The DNA of the CDR3 is TGCAGTGCTAGAGACCCACTTGGATCGGGGACCCAGTACTTC.

V gene TRBV25-1 combines with J gene TRBJ1-3; D not certain. Trimming stripped 8 bases from V and 3 bases from J, with 17 bases between. The CDR3 runs 15 residues. In germline, CDR1 is MGHDK, CDR2 SYGVNS. DNA of the CDR3: TGTGCCAGCCAAGTTTGGATGAACGGTGGAAACACCATATATTTT. It yields the protein CASQVWMNGGNTIYF. The whole variable domain, remainder taken from reference TRBV25-1 and TRBJ1-3, is EADIYQTPRYLVIGTGKKITLECSQTMGHDKMYWYQQDPGMELHLIHYSYGVNSTEKGDLSSESTVSRIRTEHFPLTLESARPSHTSQYLCASQVWMNGGNTIYFGEGSWLTVV.

At least ten counts were recorded for this clonotype. The CDR3 loop is CSARLSHLRGTDTQYF. DNA for the CDR3: TGCAGTGCTAGGTTGAGTCACCTTAGAGGCACAGATACGCAGTATTTT. The V gene is TRBV20-1, the J gene TRBJ2-3; D unclear. The ends were cut back, 3 bases at V and 1 base at J, with 17 bases in the middle. The CDR3 runs to 16 residues. The germline gives CDR1 DFQATT, CDR2 SNEGSKA (reference sequence).

The gene calls are TRBV7-8 and TRBJ1-5, with D unresolved. V lost 3 bases and J 8 bases, leaving 20 bases between the germline ends. The length of the CDR3 is 16 residues. CDR1 SGHVS and CDR2 FQNEAQ come from the germline V gene. The CDR3 region has the DNA TGTGCCAGCAGCTTGGGCGGGAAGGACGGCTATAAGCCCCAGCATTTT. It codes for CASSLGGKDGYKPQHF. Variable domain in full (rest from reference TRBV7-8 and TRBJ1-5): GAGVSQSPRYKVAKRGQDVALRCDPISGHVSLFWYQQALGQGPEFLTYFQNEAQLDKSGLPSDRFFAERPEGSVSTLKIQRTQQEDSAVYLCASSLGGKDGYKPQHFGDGTRLSIL.

The V and J genes are TRBV29-1 and TRBJ1-1; no clear D. The CDR3 runs 12 residues. Looked up from germline, CDR1 is SQVTM and CDR2 is ANQGSEA. The ends were cut back, 4 bases at V and 1 base at J, with 7 bases in the middle. The CDR3 DNA is TGCAGCGTTGGGAGGGCGAACACTGAAGCTTTCTTT. It codes for CSVGRANTEAFF.

This clonotype was recorded many times. The J gene is TRBJ1-1, the V gene TRBV2, with D possibly matching TRBD1 (5 bases). V was trimmed by 6 bases and J by 7 bases, leaving 18 bases between them. This CDR3 spans 14 amino acids. Germline CDR1 is SNHLY and CDR2 is FYNNEI. CDR3 residues: CASSQRRGGSEAFF. DNA for the CDR3: TGTGCCAGCAGCCAGAGGAGGGGAGGAAGTGAAGCTTTCTTT.

This clonotype counts as medium-sized (0.01 to 0.1%). The chain joins TRBV7-2 to TRBJ1-1; D gene unclear. There are 14 residues in the CDR3. Looked up from germline, CDR1 is SGHTA and CDR2 is FQGNSA. V was shortened by 5 bases and J by 4 bases, with 14 bases between the two germline ends. CDR3 residues: CASSLSWKGTEAFF. In nucleotides, the CDR3 is TGTGCCAGCAGCCTCAGTTGGAAGGGCACTGAAGCTTTCTTT.

The chain has TRBV19 and TRBJ2-6, with 7 bases matching TRBD1. CDR1 is LNHDA and CDR2 is SQIVND in the germline V gene (reference sequence). Germline trimming cut 6 bases from V and 2 bases from J; bases unmatched to any gene: 10. This CDR3 spans 17 amino acids. The CDR3 DNA sequence: TGTGCCAGTAGCCGACAGGGAAGTAGGACTGGGGCCAACGTCCTGACTTTC. Translated, it gives CASSRQGSRTGANVLTF.

Worth noting for this clonotype: Being one base from a much bigger clone, this may be a read error. This CDR3 fails to terminate in the conserved phenylalanine or tryptophan, so it likely reflects a read error. Written as DNA, the CDR3 is TGTGCGGGGGGGGCAGCCGAAAAACTGTTTCTT. This sequence encodes CAGGAAEKLFL. The rearrangement joins TRBV7-2 to TRBJ1-4; TRBD1 is a possible D gene (6 bases). The CDR3 has 11 amino acids. Germline V gene lookup returns CDR1 SGHTA and CDR2 FQGNSA.

The chain links TRBV10-3 to TRBJ1-3, with 7 bases identical to TRBD1. The CDR3 has 18 amino acids. Trimming took 2 bases from V and 6 from J; bases not matched to a gene: 16. CDR1 and CDR2 from the germline V gene are ENHRY and SYGVKD. CDR3 DNA sequence: TGTGCCATCAGTGAGCTTTACAGGGGACGGACTGGCTTAAACACCATATATTTT. This codes for CAISELYRGRTGLNTIYF.

This clonotype was seen many times. The chain uses TRBV2 and TRBJ1-2, with D tentatively TRBD1 (5 bases). CDR1 and CDR2 (germline): SNHLY, FYNNEI. V was cut by 2 bases and J by 8 bases, with 9 bases left in between. CDR3 length: 12 residues. The CDR3 region is CASSEIRGGYTF. The CDR3, as DNA: TGTGCCAGCAGTGAAATTAGGGGAGGCTACACCTTC.